This TCR beta chain appears in the sequencing data of a study of blood T cell repertoires in COVID-19. Looking at the study overall: Both acute and convalescent COVID-19 samples were obtained from the United States, Italy and Spain.

J gave up 6 bases and V 1 base, and 1 base lay outside the gene matches. CDR1 is SGHNT, CDR2 YYREEE, per germline (reference sequence). The CDR3 has 14 residues. Libraries were prepared by immunoSEQ multiplex PCR; TCRdb keeps only in-frame clonotypes and omits some of them. The table lists some 250,000 clones, more than 70% of them singletons, with roughly 5.8% in the top ten. The rearrangement joins TRBV5-4 to TRBJ2-2; 9 bases line up with TRBD2. Sequencing input: peripheral blood. The sequence was collected from a man aged 80 or over with acute or convalescent COVID-19. In DNA, the CDR3 is TGTGCCAGCAGCTTGACTAGCGGGTCCGGGGAGCTGTTTTTT. Translating it yields CASSLTSGSGELFF.